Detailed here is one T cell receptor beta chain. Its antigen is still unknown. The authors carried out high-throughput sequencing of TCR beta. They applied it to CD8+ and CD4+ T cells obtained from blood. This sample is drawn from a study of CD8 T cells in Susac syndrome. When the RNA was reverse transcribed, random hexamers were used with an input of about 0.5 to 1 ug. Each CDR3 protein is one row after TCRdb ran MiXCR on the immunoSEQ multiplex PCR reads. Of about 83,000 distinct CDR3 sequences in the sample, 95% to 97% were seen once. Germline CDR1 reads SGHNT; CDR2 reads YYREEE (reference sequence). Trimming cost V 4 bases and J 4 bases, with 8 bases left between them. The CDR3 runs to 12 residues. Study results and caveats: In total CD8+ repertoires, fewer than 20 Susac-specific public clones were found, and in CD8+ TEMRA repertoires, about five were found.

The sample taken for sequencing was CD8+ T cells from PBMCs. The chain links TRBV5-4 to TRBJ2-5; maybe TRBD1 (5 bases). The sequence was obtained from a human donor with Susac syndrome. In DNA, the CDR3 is TGTGCCAGCAGCAGGGGCCCAGAGACCCAGTACTTC. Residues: CASSRGPETQYF.